Sequencing of this TCR beta chain was carried out in a study of type 1 and type 2 diabetes patients. At the level of the study: Magnetic bead positive selection isolated CD4+ or CD8+ T cells from PBMCs. The study's findings and limits: Type 2 diabetes and control samples shared highly correlated V and J usage, averaging about 0.97. Groups were not age- or gender-matched, which may bias interpretation.

A total of 14 residues make up the CDR3, ends included. Germline V CDR1 and CDR2: DFQATT, SNEGSKA (reference sequence). PCR was run on genomic DNA. Multiplex PCR with 30 forward and 13 reverse primers amplified the TCR beta CDR3. TCRdb independently ran MiXCR on the multiplex PCR reads; one entry per CDR3 protein. The table records 250,000 or so distinct CDR3 sequences, 40% to 50% of them present only once. This clonotype was seen once. Its cognate antigen is unknown. The conserved phenylalanine or tryptophan is not found at the CDR3 terminus, so this likely reflects a read error. The DNA is left out, because the CDR3 cannot be placed on it with certainty; the CDR3 is given as TCRdb lists it.

This sequence joins TRBV20-1 and TRBJ2-2; the DNA was not compared with TRBD2, the D call given in the table. The clonotype comes from a man between 18 and 35 years old with type 2 diabetes. The sequencing sample was made of peripheral blood mononuclear cells (PBMCs). CDR3 region: CSAGRTSGTGELLL.